This TCR beta chain is from a study of beta chain features in type 1 diabetes. Regarding the study as a whole: Patients with Type 1 diabetes showed moderately but significantly shorter TCRB CDR3s in all four CD4+ subsets.

Of note for this clone: Its target is not known.

Per germline, CDR1 LNHDA and CDR2 SQIVND (reference sequence). The CDR3 has 12 residues. The germline V and J ends were trimmed by 5 bases and 7 bases, with 11 bases remaining between them. The whole isolated RNA underwent reverse transcription, so sequencing captured expressed TCRB transcripts. Profiling relied on immunoSEQ multiplex PCR, and the TCRdb table lists in-frame clones only, not all of them. The data hold a few hundred thousand clones, with roughly a tenth observed a single time. This chain joins TRBV19 and TRBJ1-1; no clear D. The source material was central memory CD4+ T cells from blood. The clonotype comes from a young man with type 1 diabetes. The CDR3 here is CASSLYGFEAFF. CDR3 nucleotide sequence: TGTGCCAGTAGTCTATACGGCTTTGAAGCTTTCTTT. The full variable domain, completed using reference TRBV19 and TRBJ1-1, is DGGITQSPKYLFRKEGQNVTLSCEQNLNHDAMYWYRQDPGQGLRLIYYSQIVNDFQKGDIAEGYSVSREKKESFPLTVTSAQKNPTAFYLCASSLYGFEAFFGQGTRLTVV.